These T cell receptor beta chains were read from a single sample in a study of cytomegalovirus exposure and HLA in healthy donors. Generated by immunoSEQ multiplex PCR, the TCRdb table keeps only in-frame clones and is missing some. The table has some 170,000 clones, over 65% seen once. What was sequenced was PBMCs. Source of these receptors: a man between 18 and 29 years old in good health and CMV-seropositive. The CDR3 runs from the conserved cysteine through the conserved F or W. A D gene is named only where the DNA matches it firmly. A clone size is listed for some rows: how often the clone was seen (once, few, many), or a class if it is expanded.

j_call v_call d_call clone_size cdr3_nt cdr3_aa
TRBJ1-4 TRBV13 . . TGTGCCAGCAGGTGGGGAGGGGAAAAACTGTTTTTT CASRWGGEKLFF
TRBJ1-6 TRBV27 . once TGTGCCAGCAGTAAAGGACGGGAACCCTCCTATAATTCACCCCTCCACTTT CASSKGREPSYNSPLHF
TRBJ1-2 TRBV7-9 . few TGTGCCAGCAGCCGCGGGAGGGTTGTAAAGGGGGGGCGCGACACCTTC CASSRGRVVKGGRDTF
TRBJ2-5 TRBV28 . . TGTGCCAGCGGACCGCTGGGCGCCGGGAAGACCCAGTACTTC CASGPLGAGKTQYF
TRBJ1-2 TRBV30 TRBD1 . TGTGCCTGGACCGAACAGGGGTACTATGGCTACACCTTC CAWTEQGYYGYTF
TRBJ2-1 TRBV7-9 TRBD2 . TGTGCCAGCAGCTTAGCGGGGCATAGCGGGGGGCATGAGCAGTTCTTC CASSLAGHSGGHEQFF
TRBJ2-3 TRBV5-1 TRBD1 few TGCGCCAGCAGCCAACGACAGGGAGCAGATACGCAGTATTTT CASSQRQGADTQYF
TRBJ2-2 TRBV6-4 . few TGTGCCAGCAGTGACGAAGCGGACACCGGGGAGCTGTTTTTT CASSDEADTGELFF
TRBJ1-5 TRBV28 TRBD1 . TGTGCCAGCAGTCGGGACAGGCTTAATCAGCCCCAGCATTTT CASSRDRLNQPQHF
TRBJ2-3 TRBV6-5 TRBD1 . TGTGCCAGCAGTTACTCGAACAGGGGGAGCACAGATACGCAGTATTTT CASSYSNRGSTDTQYF
TRBJ1-2 TRBV7-9 . few TGTGCCAGCAGCTTCCCCGAGCTTCGAGACCGACAGGACTACACCTTC CASSFPELRDRQDYTF
TRBJ1-1 TRBV7-9 . many TGTGCCAGCAGCTTTGGCGGAAACACTGAAGCTTTCTTT CASSFGGNTEAFF
TRBJ2-1 TRBV5-4 . few TGTGCCAGCAGCTCTACCTCGGACAATGAGCAGTTCTTC CASSSTSDNEQFF